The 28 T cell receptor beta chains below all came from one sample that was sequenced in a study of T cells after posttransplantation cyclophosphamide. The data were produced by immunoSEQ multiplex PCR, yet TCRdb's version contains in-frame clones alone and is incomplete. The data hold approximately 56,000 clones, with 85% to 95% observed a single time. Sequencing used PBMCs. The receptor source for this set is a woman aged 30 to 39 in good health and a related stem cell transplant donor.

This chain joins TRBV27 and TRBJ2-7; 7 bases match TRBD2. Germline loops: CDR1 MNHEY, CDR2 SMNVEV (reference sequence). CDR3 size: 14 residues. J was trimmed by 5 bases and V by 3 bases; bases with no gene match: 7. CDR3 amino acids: CASSFSGVWDEQYF. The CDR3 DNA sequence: TGTGCCAGCAGTTTCAGCGGGGTTTGGGACGAGCAGTACTTC.

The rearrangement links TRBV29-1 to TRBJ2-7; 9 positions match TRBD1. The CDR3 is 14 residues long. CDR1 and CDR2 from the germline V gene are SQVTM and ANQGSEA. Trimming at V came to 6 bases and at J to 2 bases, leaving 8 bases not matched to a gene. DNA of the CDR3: TGCAGCGTAGTCGGGACAGGGTCAACCTACGAGCAGTACTTC. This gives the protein CSVVGTGSTYEQYF.

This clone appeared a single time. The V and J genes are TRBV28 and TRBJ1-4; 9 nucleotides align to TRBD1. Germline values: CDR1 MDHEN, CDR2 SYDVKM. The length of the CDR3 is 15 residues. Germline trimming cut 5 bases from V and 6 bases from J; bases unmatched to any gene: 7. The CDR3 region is CASSLLQGADEKLFF. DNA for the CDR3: TGTGCCAGCAGTCTGCTACAGGGGGCGGATGAAAAACTGTTTTTT.

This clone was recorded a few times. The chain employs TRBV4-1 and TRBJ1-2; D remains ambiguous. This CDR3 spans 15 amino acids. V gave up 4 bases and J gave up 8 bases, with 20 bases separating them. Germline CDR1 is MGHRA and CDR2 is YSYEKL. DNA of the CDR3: TGCGCCAGCAGCCCGGACGGAGGGCCTACAAGCGGCTACACCTTC. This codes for CASSPDGGPTSGYTF.

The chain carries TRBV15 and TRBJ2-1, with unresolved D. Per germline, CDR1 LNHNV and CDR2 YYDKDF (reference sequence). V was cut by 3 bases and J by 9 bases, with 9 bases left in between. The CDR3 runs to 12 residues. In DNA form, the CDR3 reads TGTGCCACCAGCAGGTCTAGTCTTGAGCAGTTCTTC. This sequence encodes CATSRSSLEQFF.

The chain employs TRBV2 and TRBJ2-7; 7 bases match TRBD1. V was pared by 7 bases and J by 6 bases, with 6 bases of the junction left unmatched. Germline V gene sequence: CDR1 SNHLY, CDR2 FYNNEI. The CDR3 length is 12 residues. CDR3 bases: TGTGCCAGCATCGACAGGGTCGGCGAGCAGTACTTC. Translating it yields CASIDRVGEQYF.

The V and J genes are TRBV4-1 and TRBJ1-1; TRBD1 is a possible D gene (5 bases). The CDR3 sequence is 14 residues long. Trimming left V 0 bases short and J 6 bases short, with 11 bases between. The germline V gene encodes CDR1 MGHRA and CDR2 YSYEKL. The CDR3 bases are TGCGCCAGCAGCCAAGATCGTTCAGGGCCTGAAGCTTTCTTT. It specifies CASSQDRSGPEAFF.

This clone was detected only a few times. The CDR3 DNA sequence: TGTGCCATCGCGTCGAGGACAGGCCTGAACACTGAAGCTTTCTTT. This encodes CAIASRTGLNTEAFF. V usage is TRBV10-3 and J usage is TRBJ1-1, with 7 nucleotides matching TRBD1. The germline gives CDR1 ENHRY, CDR2 SYGVKD. The CDR3 extends over 15 amino acids. V lost 8 bases, J lost 0 bases, and 9 bases stayed unmatched.

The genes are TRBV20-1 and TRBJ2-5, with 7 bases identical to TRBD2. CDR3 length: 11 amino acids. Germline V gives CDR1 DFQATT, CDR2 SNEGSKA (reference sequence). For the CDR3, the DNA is TGCAGCGGGACTATCCAAGAGACCCAGTACTTC. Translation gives CSGTIQETQYF.

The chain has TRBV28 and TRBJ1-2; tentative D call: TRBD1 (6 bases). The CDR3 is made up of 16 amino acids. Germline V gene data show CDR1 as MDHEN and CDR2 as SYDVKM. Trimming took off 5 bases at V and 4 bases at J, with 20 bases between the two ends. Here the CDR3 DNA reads TGTGCCAGCAGTCCCCCTCGGGGGGCGCGTCCCTATGGCTACACCTTC. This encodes CASSPPRGARPYGYTF.

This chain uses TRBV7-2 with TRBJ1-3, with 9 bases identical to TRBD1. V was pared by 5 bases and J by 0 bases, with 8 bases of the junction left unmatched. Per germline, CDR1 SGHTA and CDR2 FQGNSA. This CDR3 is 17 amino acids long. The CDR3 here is CASSTQQGAYSGNTIYF. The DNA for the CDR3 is TGTGCCAGCAGCACACAACAGGGGGCTTACTCTGGAAACACCATATATTTT.

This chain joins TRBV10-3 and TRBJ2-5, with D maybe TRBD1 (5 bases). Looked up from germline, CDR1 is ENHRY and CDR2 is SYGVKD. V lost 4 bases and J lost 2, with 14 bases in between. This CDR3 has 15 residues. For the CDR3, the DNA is TGTGCCATCAGTGTAAATGGGGCAGGACAAGAGACCCAGTACTTC. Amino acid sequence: CAISVNGAGQETQYF.

The CDR3 protein is CASRQGSSYNSPLHF. CDR3 DNA: TGTGCCAGCCGACAGGGGAGCTCCTATAATTCACCCCTCCACTTT. The chain is built from TRBV5-4 and TRBJ1-6; 8 nucleotides align to TRBD1. The CDR3 contains 15 residues. Germline loops: CDR1 SGHNT, CDR2 YYREEE (reference sequence). Germline trimming cut 7 bases from V and 0 bases from J; bases unmatched to any gene: 3.

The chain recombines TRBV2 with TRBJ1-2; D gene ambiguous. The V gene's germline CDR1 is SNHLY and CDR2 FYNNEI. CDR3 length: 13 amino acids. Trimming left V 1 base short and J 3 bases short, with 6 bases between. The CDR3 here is CASSEDKDYGYTF. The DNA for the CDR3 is TGTGCCAGCAGTGAAGACAAAGACTATGGCTACACCTTC.

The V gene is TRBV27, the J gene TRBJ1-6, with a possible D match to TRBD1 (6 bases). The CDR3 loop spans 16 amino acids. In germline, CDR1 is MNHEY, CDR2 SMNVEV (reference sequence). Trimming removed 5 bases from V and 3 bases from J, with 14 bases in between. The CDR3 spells CASSGARGLYNSPLHF. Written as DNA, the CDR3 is TGTGCCAGCAGTGGGGCCAGGGGCCTCTATAATTCACCCCTCCACTTT.

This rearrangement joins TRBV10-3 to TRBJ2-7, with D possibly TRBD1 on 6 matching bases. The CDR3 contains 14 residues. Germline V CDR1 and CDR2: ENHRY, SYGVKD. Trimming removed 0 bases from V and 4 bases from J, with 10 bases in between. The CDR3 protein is CAISESAGTYEQYF. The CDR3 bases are TGTGCCATCAGTGAGTCGGCAGGGACATACGAGCAGTACTTC.

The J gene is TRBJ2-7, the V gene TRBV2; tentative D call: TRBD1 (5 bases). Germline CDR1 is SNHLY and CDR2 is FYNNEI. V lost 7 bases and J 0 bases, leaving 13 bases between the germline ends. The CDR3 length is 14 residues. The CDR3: CASTFGDSSYEQYF. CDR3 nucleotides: TGTGCCAGCACTTTCGGAGACAGCTCCTACGAGCAGTACTTC. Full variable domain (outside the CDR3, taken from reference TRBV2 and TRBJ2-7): EPEVTQTPSHQVTQMGQEVILRCVPISNHLYFYWYRQILGQKVEFLVSFYNNEISEKSEIFDDQFSVERPDGSNFTLKIRSTKLEDSAMYFCASTFGDSSYEQYFGPGTRLTVT.

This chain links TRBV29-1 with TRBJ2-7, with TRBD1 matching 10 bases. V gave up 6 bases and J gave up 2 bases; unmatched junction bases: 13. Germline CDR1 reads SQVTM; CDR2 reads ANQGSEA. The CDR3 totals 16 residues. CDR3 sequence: CSVSAGTGESAYEQYF. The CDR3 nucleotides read TGCAGCGTCTCCGCCGGGACAGGGGAGTCCGCCTACGAGCAGTACTTC.

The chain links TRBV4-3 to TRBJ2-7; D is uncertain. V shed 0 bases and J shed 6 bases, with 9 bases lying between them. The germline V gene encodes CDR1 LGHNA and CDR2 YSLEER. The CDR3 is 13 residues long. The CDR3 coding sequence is TGCGCCAGCAGCCAAGATCTAGGTTCCGAGCAGTACTTC. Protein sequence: CASSQDLGSEQYF.

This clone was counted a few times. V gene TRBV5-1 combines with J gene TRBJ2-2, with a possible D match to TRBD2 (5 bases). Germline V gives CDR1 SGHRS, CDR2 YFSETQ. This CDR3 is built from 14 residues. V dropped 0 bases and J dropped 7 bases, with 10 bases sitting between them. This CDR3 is CASSLGRTDGELFF. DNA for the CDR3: TGCGCCAGCAGCTTGGGCAGGACTGACGGGGAGCTGTTTTTT.

The CDR3 here is CASSPGQSNQPQHF. The CDR3 DNA reads TGTGCCAGCAGTCCGGGACAGAGCAATCAGCCCCAGCATTTT. The chain uses TRBV2 and TRBJ1-5, with 7 bases aligning to TRBD1. The CDR3 is 14 residues long. Germline CDR1 and CDR2: SNHLY and FYNNEI. Trimming took 5 bases from V and 1 from J; bases not matched to a gene: 2.

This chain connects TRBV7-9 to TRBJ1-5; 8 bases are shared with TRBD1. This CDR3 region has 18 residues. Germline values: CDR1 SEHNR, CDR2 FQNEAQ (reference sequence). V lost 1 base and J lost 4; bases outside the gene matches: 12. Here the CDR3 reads CASSLGRTGRRRNQPQHF. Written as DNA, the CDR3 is TGTGCCAGCAGCTTAGGTAGGACAGGGAGGCGGAGGAATCAGCCCCAGCATTTT.

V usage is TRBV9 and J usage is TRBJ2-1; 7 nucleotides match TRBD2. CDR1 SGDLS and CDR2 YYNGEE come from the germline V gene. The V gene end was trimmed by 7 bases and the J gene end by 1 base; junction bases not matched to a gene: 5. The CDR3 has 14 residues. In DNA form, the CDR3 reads TGTGCCAGCCGGGGCGGGGGTTCCTACAATGAGCAGTTCTTC. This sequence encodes CASRGGGSYNEQFF.

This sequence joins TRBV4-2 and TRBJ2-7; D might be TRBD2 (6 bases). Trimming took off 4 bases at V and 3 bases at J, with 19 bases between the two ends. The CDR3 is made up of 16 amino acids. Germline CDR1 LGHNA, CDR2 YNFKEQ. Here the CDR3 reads CASSLQRGGAGYEQYF. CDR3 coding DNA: TGTGCCAGCAGCCTTCAAAGAGGAGGGGCGGGCTACGAGCAGTACTTC.

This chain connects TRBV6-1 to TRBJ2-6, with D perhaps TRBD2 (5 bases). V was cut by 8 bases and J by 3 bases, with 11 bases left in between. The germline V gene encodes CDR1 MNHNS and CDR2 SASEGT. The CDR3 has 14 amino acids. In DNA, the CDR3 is TGTGCCAGCCGGGGAGTTAGTGGGGCCAACGTCCTGACTTTC. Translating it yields CASRGVSGANVLTF.

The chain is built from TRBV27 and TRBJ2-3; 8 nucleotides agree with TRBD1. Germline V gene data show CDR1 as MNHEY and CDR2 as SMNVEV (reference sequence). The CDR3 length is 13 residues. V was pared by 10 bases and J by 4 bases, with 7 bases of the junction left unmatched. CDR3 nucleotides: TGTGCCACAGGGGGCGATGCGTCAGATACGCAGTATTTT. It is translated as CATGGDASDTQYF.

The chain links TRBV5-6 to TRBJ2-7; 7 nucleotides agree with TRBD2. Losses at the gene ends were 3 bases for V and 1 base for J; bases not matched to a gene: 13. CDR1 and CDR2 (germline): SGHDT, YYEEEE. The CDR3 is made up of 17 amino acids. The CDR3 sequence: CASSSGTTERLSYEQYF. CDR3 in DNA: TGTGCCAGCAGCTCCGGGACTACCGAGCGCCTTTCCTACGAGCAGTACTTC. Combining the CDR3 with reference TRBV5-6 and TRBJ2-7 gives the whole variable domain DAGVTQSPTHLIKTRGQQVTLRCSPKSGHDTVSWYQQALGQGPQFIFQYYEEEERQRGNFPDRFSGHQFPNYSSELNVNALLLGDSALYLCASSSGTTERLSYEQYFGPGTRLTVT.

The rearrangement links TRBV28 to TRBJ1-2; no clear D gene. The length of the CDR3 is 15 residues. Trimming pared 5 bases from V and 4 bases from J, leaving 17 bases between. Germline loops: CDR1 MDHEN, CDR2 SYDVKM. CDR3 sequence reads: CASSPRGRIRYGYTF. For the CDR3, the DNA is TGTGCCAGCAGTCCCCGAGGAAGAATTCGCTATGGCTACACCTTC.